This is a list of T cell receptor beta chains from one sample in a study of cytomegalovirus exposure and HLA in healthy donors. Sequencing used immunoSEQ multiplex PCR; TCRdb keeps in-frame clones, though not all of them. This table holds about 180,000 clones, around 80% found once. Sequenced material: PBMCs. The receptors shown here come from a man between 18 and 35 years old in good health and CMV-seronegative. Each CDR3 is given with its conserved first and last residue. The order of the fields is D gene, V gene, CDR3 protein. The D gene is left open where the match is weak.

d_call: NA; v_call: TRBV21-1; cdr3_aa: CASTSSTGDTAYEQYF
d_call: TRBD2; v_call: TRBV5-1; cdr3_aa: CASSPGGEADTQYF
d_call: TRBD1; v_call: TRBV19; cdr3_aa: CASSIAGTGGYEQYF
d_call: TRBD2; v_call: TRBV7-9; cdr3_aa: CASSLYSSGSAGELFF
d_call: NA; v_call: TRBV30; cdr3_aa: CAWAGPRSIYEQYF
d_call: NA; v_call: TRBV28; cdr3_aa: CASRSFTAEGQFF
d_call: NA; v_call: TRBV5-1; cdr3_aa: CASSTGLGYEQYF
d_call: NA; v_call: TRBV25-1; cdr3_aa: CASRTGYTEAFF
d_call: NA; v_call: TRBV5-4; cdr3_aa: CASSLGQRVDGYTF
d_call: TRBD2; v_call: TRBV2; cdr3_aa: CASGVISGGAQTQYF
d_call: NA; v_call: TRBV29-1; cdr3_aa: CSAASGRTEAFF
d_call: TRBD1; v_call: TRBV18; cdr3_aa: CASSPPGGGGNTEAFF
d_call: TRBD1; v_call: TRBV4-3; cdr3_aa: CASSQGGQGPTDTQYF
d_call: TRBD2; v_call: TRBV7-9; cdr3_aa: CASSLRTSGGGETQYF
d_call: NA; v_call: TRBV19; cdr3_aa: CASSKQATYEQYF
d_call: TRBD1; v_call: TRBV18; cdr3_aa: CASSPRQGGTEAFF
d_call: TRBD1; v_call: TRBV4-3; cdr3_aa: CASSSGQGGVETQYF
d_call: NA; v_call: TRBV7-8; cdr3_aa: CASSQREGGALAF
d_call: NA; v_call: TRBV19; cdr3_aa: CASRGRGAVGGPETQYF
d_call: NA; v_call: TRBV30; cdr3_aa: CAWSRGSSGNTIYF
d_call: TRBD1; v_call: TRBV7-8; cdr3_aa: CASSLAGTGGHGYTF
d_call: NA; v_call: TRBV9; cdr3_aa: CASSVKARRPNTIYF
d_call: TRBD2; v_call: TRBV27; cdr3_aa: CASSFLTSGRPSEQFF
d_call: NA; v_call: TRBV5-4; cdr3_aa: CASSLGLTGTYGYTF
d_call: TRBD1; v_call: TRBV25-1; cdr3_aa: CASSHRGYYEQYF
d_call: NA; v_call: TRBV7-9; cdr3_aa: CASSLKGQGKSEQYF
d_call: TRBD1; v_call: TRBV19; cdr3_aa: CASVVRGQGPNEQFF
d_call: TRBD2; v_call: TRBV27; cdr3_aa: CASSSQTSGLTYNEQFF
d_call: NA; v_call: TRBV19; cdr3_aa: CASSSTGTGNYGYTF
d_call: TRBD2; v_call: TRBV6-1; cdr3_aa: CASSELQRGSTDTQYF
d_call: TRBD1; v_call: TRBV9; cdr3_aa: CASRGQGGSNYGYTF
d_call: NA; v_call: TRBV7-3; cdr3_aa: CASSLNFRVTEAFF
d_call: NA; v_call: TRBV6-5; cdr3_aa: CASSVVRATNEKLFF
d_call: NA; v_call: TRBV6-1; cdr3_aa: CASSIQGNYGYTF
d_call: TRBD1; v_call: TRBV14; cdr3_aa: CASSGSSGGPLTYEQYF
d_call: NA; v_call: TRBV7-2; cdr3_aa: CASRQGGVTEAFF
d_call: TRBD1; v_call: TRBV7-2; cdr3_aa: CASSSPTGGVNTGELFF
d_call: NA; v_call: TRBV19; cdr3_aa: CASSISGGTFFGTEAFF
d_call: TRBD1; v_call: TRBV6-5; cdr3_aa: CASSYSGQGCGYTF
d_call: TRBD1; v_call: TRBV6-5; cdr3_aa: CASSYQQGLYGYTF
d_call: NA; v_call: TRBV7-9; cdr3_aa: CASSSRDTDTQYF
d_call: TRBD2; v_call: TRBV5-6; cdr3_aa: CASSLAILAGGRETQYF
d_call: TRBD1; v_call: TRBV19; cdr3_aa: CASSTRQGEQYF
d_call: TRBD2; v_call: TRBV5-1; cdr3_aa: CASNLAGASYNEQFF